This T cell receptor beta chain was sequenced for a study of long-term antiretroviral therapy in people with HIV. Study conclusions and caveats: All time points showed a repertoire dominated by clones expanded before ART.

Points on this clone: As yet, its antigen is unknown.

They ran version v3.0 of the immunoSEQ assay at survey level. Generated by immunoSEQ multiplex PCR, the TCRdb table keeps only in-frame clones and is missing some. The sample includes 35,000 to 55,000 clones, 90% to 95% of them seen just once. From each donor, at least one pre-ART PBMC sample and at least two post-ART PBMC samples were obtained. Cryopreserved PBMC, at about 0.85-11 million per sample, were present before DNA extraction. CDR1 is SNHLY and CDR2 is FYNNEI in the germline V gene. The germline V and J ends were trimmed by 6 bases and 4 bases, with 6 bases remaining between them. CDR3 length: 12 residues.

Material: unsorted PBMCs, obtained 3.7 years after starting antiretroviral therapy. The chain carries TRBV2 and TRBJ2-2, with a tentative D call TRBD2 (6 bases). The clonotype originates from a woman aged 45-60 years with HIV. The CDR3 coding sequence is TGTGCCAGCAGGGGAGGCACCGGGGAGCTGTTTTTT. Encoded protein: CASRGGTGELFF.